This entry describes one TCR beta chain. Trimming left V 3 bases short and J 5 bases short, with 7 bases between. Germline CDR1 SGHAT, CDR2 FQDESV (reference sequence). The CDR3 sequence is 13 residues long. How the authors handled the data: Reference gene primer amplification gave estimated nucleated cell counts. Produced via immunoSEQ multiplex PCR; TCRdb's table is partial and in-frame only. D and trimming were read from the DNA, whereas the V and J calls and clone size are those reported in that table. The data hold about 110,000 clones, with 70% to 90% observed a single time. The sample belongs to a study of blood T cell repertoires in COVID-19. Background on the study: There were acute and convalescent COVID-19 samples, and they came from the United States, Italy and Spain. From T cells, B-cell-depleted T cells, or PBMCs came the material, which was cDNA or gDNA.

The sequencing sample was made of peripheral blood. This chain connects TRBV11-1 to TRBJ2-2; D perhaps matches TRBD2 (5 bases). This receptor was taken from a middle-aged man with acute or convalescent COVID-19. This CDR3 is CASSLGGTGELFF. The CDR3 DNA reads TGTGCCAGCAGCTTGGGCGGGACCGGGGAGCTGTTTTTT.